A selection of T cell receptor beta chains follows, all from one sample in a study of OX40 agonist ivuxolimab in advanced cancers. Some clones are missing from TCRdb's copy, which holds only in-frame ones; the method was immunoSEQ multiplex PCR. The table includes about 60,000 clones, approximately 86% detected once. The input for sequencing was CD4+ or CD8+ T cells sorted from blood, taken in a trial of the OX40 agonist ivuxolimab. The receptor set was obtained from an adult with an advanced solid tumor such as melanoma, head and neck, liver or kidney cancer. CDR3s include the opening cysteine and the closing phenylalanine or tryptophan. The D gene is left open where the match is weak. Size is omitted from some rows. Given values are once, few, many or a class for expanded clones.

v_call	d_call	clone_size	j_call	cdr3_nt	cdr3_aa
TRBV10-3	.	.	TRBJ2-2	TGTGCCGCCAAGGGAGTAGCGGACACCGGGGAGCTGTTTTTT	CAAKGVADTGELFF
TRBV11-3	TRBD2	.	TRBJ2-1	TGTGCCAGCAGCCCATTTAGCGGGATGGGTAATGAGCAGTTCTTC	CASSPFSGMGNEQFF
TRBV6-1	.	.	TRBJ1-4	TGTGCCAGCAGTGAAGGAGGGTCAGAAAATGAAAAACTGTTTTTT	CASSEGGSENEKLFF
TRBV5-6	TRBD1	.	TRBJ1-2	TGTGCCAGCAGCTCCCGGGACAGCTACAGTCGGGGCTACACCTTC	CASSSRDSYSRGYTF
TRBV12-5	.	.	TRBJ2-3	TGTGCTAGTGGTTTGGACGGTCCGGGTACGCAGTATTTT	CASGLDGPGTQYF
TRBV28	.	.	TRBJ1-2	TGTGCCAGCAGTCGACCGGGGGGTTTCGAGGGCTACACCTTC	CASSRPGGFEGYTF
TRBV6-5	.	.	TRBJ1-2	TGTGCCAGCAGTCCGGGCCTGAGGAAGATCACCTTC	CASSPGLRKITF
TRBV6-6	.	.	TRBJ1-1	TGTGCCAGCCGAAAGGGGGAGGACACTGAAGCTTTCTTT	CASRKGEDTEAFF
TRBV28	.	.	TRBJ2-2	TGTGCCAGTTCGGGGCAGGGCTCATTAGCCGGGGAGCTGTTTTTT	CASSGQGSLAGELFF
TRBV27	.	.	TRBJ1-4	TGTGCCAGCAGTCTATTAGGTTCGACTAATGAAAAACTGTTTTTT	CASSLLGSTNEKLFF
TRBV7-6	.	.	TRBJ2-5	TGTGCCAGCAGCAGCGGAGAGGAAGAGACCCAGTACTTC	CASSSGEEETQYF
TRBV5-1	.	once	TRBJ2-7	TGCGCCAGCAGCTTGGGTCTATTTTCCTACGAGCAGTACTTC	CASSLGLFSYEQYF
TRBV9	TRBD2	.	TRBJ2-3	TGTGCCAGCAGCCCGACTAGCGGCCGTGGGACAGATACGCAGTATTTT	CASSPTSGRGTDTQYF
TRBV28	.	.	TRBJ1-4	TGTGCCAGCAGTCCCCAGAGTGGCGTTAATGAAAAACTGTTTTTT	CASSPQSGVNEKLFF
TRBV28	.	.	TRBJ2-1	TGTGCCTTCCAACTCAGGGACTTCAGCTCCTACAATGAGCAGTTCTTC	CAFQLRDFSSYNEQFF
TRBV2	TRBD1	.	TRBJ2-1	TGTGCCAGCAGCCAGGGACAGGGACCCTACAATGAGCAGTTCTTC	CASSQGQGPYNEQFF
TRBV10-2	.	.	TRBJ2-1	TGCGCCAGCAGTAAAGGGGGGAGGGCGGGTGAGCAGTTCTTC	CASSKGGRAGEQFF
TRBV6-1	TRBD2	.	TRBJ2-7	TGTGCCAGCAGTGGAAGTGGGAGGCGTCTAGCGGGAGGTAGCAACGAGCAGTACTTC	CASSGSGRRLAGGSNEQYF
TRBV11-3	.	.	TRBJ2-7	TGTGCCAGCAGCCCGGGACCTAGCTACGAGCAGTACTTC	CASSPGPSYEQYF
TRBV6-1	.	.	TRBJ1-5	TGTGCCAGCAGCATTATATCGGGTCAGCCCCAGCATTTT	CASSIISGQPQHF
TRBV5-1	.	.	TRBJ2-5	TGCGCCAGCAGCTTGTTTTCTCCTAAGGAAGAGACCCAGTACTTC	CASSLFSPKEETQYF
TRBV9	.	.	TRBJ2-7	TGTGCCAGCAGCGTAGCCGGGGCCTCCTACGAGCAGTACTTC	CASSVAGASYEQYF
TRBV6-5	TRBD1	.	TRBJ1-5	TGTGCCAGCAGATCGGACAGGGGCCAGCCCCAGCATTTT	CASRSDRGQPQHF
TRBV6-1	.	.	TRBJ2-7	TGTGCCAGCAGTCCTGGTCTGGGCTACGAGCAGTACTTC	CASSPGLGYEQYF
TRBV7-8	.	.	TRBJ2-3	TGTGCCAGCAGCCCCCTGACCGGAGGGCTCACAGATACGCAGTATTTT	CASSPLTGGLTDTQYF
TRBV4-1	.	.	TRBJ2-3	TGCGCCAGCAGCCAAGAGTTATCTTATACGCAGTATTTT	CASSQELSYTQYF
TRBV20-1	TRBD1	.	TRBJ2-4	TGCAGTGCCCTCAGGGGGAACATTCAGTACTTC	CSALRGNIQYF
TRBV7-2	.	.	TRBJ1-1	TGTGCCAGCAGCTTAGGGCAGGGGAGCACTGAAGCTTTCTTT	CASSLGQGSTEAFF
TRBV19	.	.	TRBJ2-5	TGTGCCAGTAGTTCTACAGGGCGAGAGACCCAGTACTTC	CASSSTGRETQYF
TRBV5-4	.	.	TRBJ1-1	TGTGCCAGCAGAAGTCCCCAGGACCCTAACACTGAAGCTTTCTTT	CASRSPQDPNTEAFF
TRBV7-2	.	.	TRBJ2-3	TGTGCCAGCAGCTTCAGGCGGGGCACAGATACGCAGTATTTT	CASSFRRGTDTQYF
TRBV30	TRBD2	once	TRBJ2-3	TGTGCCTGGAGTGGACTAGCGGGAGGCACAGATACGCAGTATTTT	CAWSGLAGGTDTQYF
TRBV4-1	TRBD1	.	TRBJ2-7	TGCGCCAGCAGCCAAGCGGACAGGGGACGGACCTACGAGCAGTACTTC	CASSQADRGRTYEQYF
TRBV6-1	.	.	TRBJ2-7	TGTGCCAGCCTTTCAGGGACCCTCCTCGTCGAGCAGTACTTC	CASLSGTLLVEQYF
TRBV7-2	.	.	TRBJ2-7	TGTGCCAGCAGCTTTGAAGGGGGACTGGGCCGATATTTC	CASSFEGGLGRYF
TRBV2	TRBD1	.	TRBJ2-5	TGTGCCAGCAGTCCCCAGAGGGGACAGGGGTCAGAGACCCAGTACTTC	CASSPQRGQGSETQYF
TRBV9	.	.	TRBJ2-2	TGTGCCAGCAGCGTAGAACCGGGGGCGAACACCGGGGAGCTGTTTTTT	CASSVEPGANTGELFF
TRBV6-6	.	.	TRBJ1-1	TGTGCCATAGGGAACACTGAAGCTTTCTTT	CAIGNTEAFF
TRBV19	TRBD1	.	TRBJ2-6	TGTGCCAGTAGTATCGAACCGGGACAGGCCTTCTCTGGGGCCAACGTCCTGACTTTC	CASSIEPGQAFSGANVLTF
TRBV7-2	TRBD2	.	TRBJ2-1	TGTGCCAGCAGCTTAAAGACTAGCGGGACCGGAACGTATGAGCAGTTCTTC	CASSLKTSGTGTYEQFF
TRBV27	.	.	TRBJ2-1	TGTGCCAGCAGTTTGGGGACGACCTCCTACAATGAGCAGTTCTTC	CASSLGTTSYNEQFF
TRBV11-2	.	.	TRBJ1-4	TGTGCCAGCAGCACCCTTGGGGGTTGGGTGTTTTTT	CASSTLGGWVFF
TRBV1	.	.	TRBJ2-7	TGCACCAGCAGCCTGGCCGACGCGGGTCGATACGAGCAGTACTTC	CTSSLADAGRYEQYF
TRBV2	.	.	TRBJ1-3	TGTGCCAGCAGACCCAACGAATCCGGAAACACCATATATTTT	CASRPNESGNTIYF
TRBV5-1	TRBD2	.	TRBJ2-3	TGCGCCAGCAGCTTAAGACTAGCGGGAGGTTGGGCAGATACGCAGTATTTT	CASSLRLAGGWADTQYF
TRBV5-1	.	.	TRBJ2-5	TGCGCCAGCAGCTTGGGTGAGGGGACCCAGTACTTC	CASSLGEGTQYF
TRBV28	.	.	TRBJ2-1	TGTGCCAGCAGCCTGGGGGGCGGGAGCTCCTACAATGAGCAGTTCTTC	CASSLGGGSSYNEQFF
TRBV4-3	.	.	TRBJ1-1	TGCGCCAGTAGGGGTAATATAGGTGGGGCAAACACTGAAGCTTTCTTT	CASRGNIGGANTEAFF
TRBV28	.	.	TRBJ1-1	TGTGCCAGCAGGGATAGGGGGGGGTGGAACACTGAAGCTTTCTTT	CASRDRGGWNTEAFF
TRBV2	.	.	TRBJ2-3	TGTGCCAGCATGCGGCGACTGCCCGTTGTTGATACGCAGTATTTT	CASMRRLPVVDTQYF
TRBV27	TRBD2	.	TRBJ2-7	TGTGCCAGCAGTTTCGCGGGAGCGGGGGGCTACGAGCAGTACTTC	CASSFAGAGGYEQYF
TRBV7-6	TRBD2	.	TRBJ2-1	TGTGCCAGCAGCCCCGGACTAGCGGGTCCTAATGGGAATGAGCAGTTCTTC	CASSPGLAGPNGNEQFF
TRBV9	TRBD1	.	TRBJ2-7	TGTGCCAGCAGCATCACCGGGACAGCCTACGAGCAGTACTTC	CASSITGTAYEQYF